This is a list of T cell receptor beta chains from one sample in a study of OX40 agonist ivuxolimab in advanced cancers. Generated by immunoSEQ multiplex PCR, the TCRdb table keeps only in-frame clones and is missing some. This sample has more than 85,000 clones; over 75% occur once, and the top ten carry about 0.31%. The starting material was CD4+ or CD8+ T cells sorted from blood, obtained in a trial of the OX40 agonist ivuxolimab. The receptor source for this set is an adult with an advanced solid tumor such as melanoma, head and neck, liver or kidney cancer. CDR3s include the opening cysteine and the closing phenylalanine or tryptophan. Fields, in order: V gene, D gene, J gene, CDR3 length, clone size, CDR3 DNA, CDR3 protein. A D gene is named only where the DNA matches it firmly. Clone size is given for some rows only: seen once, a few or many times, or a class if the clone is expanded.

>TRBV5-1|TRBD1|TRBJ1-1|15|once
TGCGCCAGCAGCTTCAGGACAGGGACGGACACTGAAGCTTTCTTT
CASSFRTGTDTEAFF
>TRBV7-2|-|TRBJ1-3|15|-
TGTGCCAGCAGCTCTCAGCAGCTCTCTGGAAACACCATATATTTT
CASSSQQLSGNTIYF
>TRBV5-6|-|TRBJ2-7|14|-
TGTGCCAGCAGCAAAACAGGAGCGCACTACGAGCAGTACTTC
CASSKTGAHYEQYF
>TRBV20-1|-|TRBJ2-7|10|-
TGCAGTGCGGGACACTACGAGCAGTACTTC
CSAGHYEQYF
>TRBV11-2|-|TRBJ2-5|16|-
TGTGCCAGCAGCTTAGAAAGACTAGTTACTGGAGAGACCCAGTACTTC
CASSLERLVTGETQYF
>TRBV27|TRBD1|TRBJ1-2|17|once
TGTGCCAGCAGTTCCCGGGACAGGGGGTATTCTAATTATGGCTACACCTTC
CASSSRDRGYSNYGYTF
>TRBV19|TRBD2|TRBJ2-1|13|-
TGTGCCAGTAGGGGGGGGTCCTACAATGAGCAGTTCTTC
CASRGGSYNEQFF
>TRBV7-6|TRBD1|TRBJ1-5|15|-
TGTGCCAGCAGCCCCGGGACAGGGTCCAATCAGCCCCAGCATTTT
CASSPGTGSNQPQHF
>TRBV11-2|TRBD2|TRBJ2-2|17|-
TGTGCCAGCCGATCTCCGGGACTAGCGGGAGTCACCGGGGAGCTGTTTTTT
CASRSPGLAGVTGELFF
>TRBV30|-|TRBJ2-2|13|-
TGTGCCTGGAGTCCGGAGTACACCGGGGAGCTGTTTTTT
CAWSPEYTGELFF
>TRBV7-2|TRBD2|TRBJ2-7|15|-
TGTGCCAGCAGCTTAGCAGCGGGAGTTACTTTGGAGCAGTACTTC
CASSLAAGVTLEQYF
>TRBV14|-|TRBJ2-1|15|few
TGTGCCAGCAGCAACGCACAGTGGGTCTACAATGAGCAGTTCTTC
CASSNAQWVYNEQFF
>TRBV20-1|-|TRBJ2-7|10|-
TGCAGTGCCCAGCCTTACGAGCAGTACTTC
CSAQPYEQYF
>TRBV4-1|-|TRBJ2-4|16|-
TGCGCCAGCAGCCAAGATATCGCGGGAGCCAAAAACATTCAGTACTTC
CASSQDIAGAKNIQYF
>TRBV7-8|-|TRBJ2-7|14|-
TGTGCCAGCAGCGCCGACAAGAGCTCCTACGAGCAGTACTTC
CASSADKSSYEQYF
>TRBV18|-|TRBJ2-7|12|-
TGTGCCAGCTCGAGGGGGGGAAGGGAGCAGTACTTC
CASSRGGREQYF
>TRBV6-5|-|TRBJ2-7|14|-
TGTGCCAGCAGTTACTCGGGGAGAACCTACGAGCAGTACTTC
CASSYSGRTYEQYF
>TRBV21-1|-|TRBJ2-7|22|-
TGTGCCAGCAGCAAAGCGGCACCTTCACTGATACCACTAGCGGGTAATCGATACGAGCAGTACTTC
CASSKAAPSLIPLAGNRYEQYF
>TRBV27|TRBD1|TRBJ1-1|14|-
TGTGCCAGCAGGCCCACAGGGGGCCGCACTGAAGCTTTCTTT
CASRPTGGRTEAFF
>TRBV2|TRBD1|TRBJ1-2|16|-
TGTGCCAGCAGCCCCACACCCCACGGGACAGGGGATGGCTACACCTTC
CASSPTPHGTGDGYTF
>TRBV6-1|-|TRBJ1-5|15|few
TGTGCCAGCAGTGAAGCCCAGACGTATAATCAGCCCCAGCATTTT
CASSEAQTYNQPQHF
>TRBV7-2|-|TRBJ2-1|14|-
TGTGCCAGCAGCTCCCCCGGATCCTACAATGAGCAGTTCTTC
CASSSPGSYNEQFF
>TRBV7-2|-|TRBJ2-3|12|-
TGTGCCAGCAGCTTATCCGTGGATACGCAGTATTTT
CASSLSVDTQYF
>TRBV29-1|-|TRBJ2-1|12|-
TGCAGCGTTGAATCGGGGAGGAATGAGCAGTTCTTC
CSVESGRNEQFF
>TRBV7-3|-|TRBJ2-3|15|-
TGTGCCAGCAGCTTAGCGGGTACTAGCACAGATACGCAGTATTTT
CASSLAGTSTDTQYF
>TRBV4-3|-|TRBJ1-1|15|-
TGCGCCAGCAGCCAAGTCCCGGCAGCGAACACTGAAGCTTTCTTT
CASSQVPAANTEAFF
>TRBV4-1|-|TRBJ1-3|16|-
TGCGCCAGCAGCCAAGATAGGGCTAGCTCTGGAAACACCATATATTTT
CASSQDRASSGNTIYF
>TRBV7-8|-|TRBJ1-5|18|-
TGTGCCAGCAGCCCCGACTGGGGCGTTGCAAGGGTTGGGCAGCCCCAGCATTTT
CASSPDWGVARVGQPQHF
>TRBV6-4|TRBD1|TRBJ2-2|19|-
TGTGCCAGCAGGCCCCAGAGCCAACCGGGACAGGGTCCCGGCGGGGAGCTGTTTTTT
CASRPQSQPGQGPGGELFF